The 27 T cell receptor beta chains given below trace back to one sample, sequenced in a study of metastatic and nonmetastatic thyroid tumors. TCRdb re-called the PCR reads via MiXCR. The profile shows 45,000 or so clones, roughly 4% of them singletons. Thyroid surgery had not been preceded by any treatment in any patient. Sequencing was carried out using blood. Receptor source: a female donor with papillary thyroid cancer or a benign thyroid nodule (not recorded which). Some clones in this sample may be carry-over from other donors' samples.

This clone occurred a few times. A single base separates this from a much larger clone, so it may be a read error. The chain employs TRBV5-4 and TRBJ2-3; a weak D match, TRBD2 (5 bases). This CDR3 has 13 residues. CDR1 is SGHNT and CDR2 is YYREEE in the germline V gene (reference sequence). CDR3 in amino acids: CTSSGPRTDTQYF. Written as DNA, the CDR3 is TGTACCAGCAGCGGTCCGAGAACAGATACGCAGTATTTT. Together with reference TRBV5-4 and TRBJ2-3, the CDR3 gives the full variable domain: ETGVTQSPTHLIKTRGQQVTLRCSSQSGHNTVSWYQQALGQGPQFIFQYYREEENGRGNFPPRFSGLQFPNYSSELNVNALELDDSALYLCTSSGPRTDTQYFGPGTRLTVL.

The genes are TRBV6-1 and TRBJ1-1; D gene ambiguous. Germline-derived CDR1 and CDR2 are MNHNS and SASEGT. V lost 10 bases, J lost 1 base, and 10 bases lay in between. CDR3 size: 12 residues. The CDR3 protein is CAITDGNTEAFF. For the CDR3, the DNA is TGTGCCATTACCGATGGGAACACTGAAGCTTTCTTT.

This clone appeared many times. A read error is possible here, since a much larger clone lies one base away. The chain is built from TRBV7-4 and TRBJ2-5, with no clear D. CDR3 length: 16 residues. V was pared by 4 bases and J by 2 bases, with 17 bases between. Per the germline V gene, CDR1 is SGHVT and CDR2 is SQSDAQ. The CDR3 loop reads CASSSYRTVGQETQYF. Written as DNA, the CDR3 is TGTGCCAGCAGCTCCTATCGGACGGTTGGTCAAGAGACCCAGTACTTC.

In this sample, this clone turned up many times. The rearrangement uses TRBV6-1 and TRBJ2-2; D perhaps matches TRBD1 (6 bases). CDR3 length: 15 residues. The V gene lost 2 bases and the J gene lost 5 bases, with 12 bases spanning the gap. CDR1 and CDR2 (germline): MNHNS, SASEGT. The chain's CDR3 is CASSEMGARTGELFF. The CDR3 DNA follows: TGTGCCAGCAGTGAAATGGGGGCGCGGACCGGGGAGCTGTTTTTT.

In this sample, this clone turned up many times. The gene calls are TRBV6-5 and TRBJ2-2; 9 positions match TRBD2. Trimming at V came to 0 bases and at J to 7 bases, leaving 6 bases not matched to a gene. The germline CDR1 and CDR2 sequences are MNHEY and SVGAGI. The CDR3 is 16 residues long. This chain's CDR3 is CASSYSVAGVGGELFF. The CDR3 DNA reads as TGTGCCAGCAGTTACTCGGTAGCGGGAGTGGGCGGGGAGCTGTTTTTT.

The CDR3 sequence: CASSIDRSSGFYNEQFF. The CDR3 DNA is TGTGCCAGTAGTATAGATAGGTCTAGCGGGTTCTACAATGAGCAGTTCTTC. The chain combines TRBV19 with TRBJ2-1; 8 bases match TRBD2. V trimming: 0 bases; J trimming: 3 bases; junction bases outside the gene matches: 7. CDR1 is LNHDA, CDR2 SQIVND, per germline (reference sequence). This CDR3 region has 17 residues.

This clone was seen repeatedly, ten times or more. This sequence joins TRBV29-1 and TRBJ2-7; D is undetermined. This CDR3 is 11 amino acids long. The germline V gene has CDR1 SQVTM and CDR2 ANQGSEA. Trimming took 5 bases from V and 10 from J, leaving 15 bases between them. The CDR3 sequence is CSVTAATVQYF. CDR3 in DNA: TGCAGCGTTACGGCAGCTACGGTCCAGTACTTC.

This CDR3 reads CASSYSSADEQFF. The CDR3 DNA follows: TGTGCCAGCAGTTACTCGAGCGCCGATGAGCAGTTCTTC. V usage is TRBV6-2 or TRBV6-3 and J usage is TRBJ2-1; D gene unclear. Germline V gene lookup returns CDR1 MNHEY and CDR2 SVGEGT. This CDR3 has 13 residues. The V end was cut by 0 bases, the J end by 8 bases, with 8 bases between.

V is TRBV7-2 and J is TRBJ2-5, with TRBD2 matching over 10 bases. V was pared by 4 bases and J by 5 bases, with 13 bases of the junction left unmatched. Germline CDR1 reads SGHTA; CDR2 reads FQGNSA. The CDR3 covers 17 residues. Here the CDR3 reads CASSWLLAGASGETQYF. The CDR3 DNA reads as TGTGCCAGCAGCTGGTTGCTAGCGGGAGCGTCGGGTGAGACCCAGTACTTC.

Turning to this clone: Mismatch with germline at one junction end may stem from a read error. Other DNA sequences in the same sample also yield this CDR3. The chain has TRBV5-6 and TRBJ2-3; the D is unclear. There are 15 residues in the CDR3. Germline-derived CDR1 and CDR2 are SGHDT and YYEEEE. The CDR3 DNA sequence: TGTGCTAGCAGCTCCTTCAGTGGCGGCACAGATACGCAGTATTTT. The encoded protein is CASSSFSGGTDTQYF. Using reference TRBV5-6 and TRBJ2-3 for the parts outside the CDR3, the full variable domain is DAGVTQSPTHLIKTRGQQVTLRCSPKSGHDTVSWYQQALGQGPQFIFQYYEEEERQRGNFPDRFSGHQFPNYSSELNVNALLLGDSALYLCASSSFSGGTDTQYFGPGTRLTVL.

This clone was seen more than once but under ten times. V and J are TRBV3-1 and TRBJ1-1; D ambiguous. Trimming left V 2 bases short and J 3 bases short, with 10 bases between. The CDR3 loop spans 14 amino acids. Germline-derived CDR1 and CDR2 are LGHDT and YNNKEL (reference sequence). The CDR3: CASSQRHGDTEAFF. CDR3 DNA sequence: TGTGCCAGCAGCCAAAGGCATGGGGACACTGAAGCTTTCTTT.

This clone appeared many times. The chain is built from TRBV7-2 and TRBJ1-5, with D possibly matching TRBD1 (6 bases). This CDR3 contains 15 residues. CDR1 SGHTA and CDR2 FQGNSA come from the germline V gene. Trimming took off 1 base at V and 3 bases at J, with 10 bases between the two ends. The CDR3 DNA reads TGTGCCAGCAGCTTAGGAGGGACACACAATCAGCCCCAGCATTTT. It is translated as CASSLGGTHNQPQHF.

In its sample, this clone is medium-sized (0.01 to 0.1%). The chain couples TRBV6-2 or TRBV6-3 to TRBJ2-3; 11 bases align to TRBD1. Trimming removed 3 bases from V and 4 bases from J; junction bases left unmatched: 6. Germline-derived CDR1 and CDR2 are MNHEY and SVGEGT. This CDR3 region has 16 residues. Written as DNA, the CDR3 is TGTGCCAGCAGTTATCCTCCGGGACAGGGGGCAGATACGCAGTATTTT. Amino acids: CASSYPPGQGADTQYF.

V gene TRBV6-1 combines with J gene TRBJ1-1; TRBD1 aligns across 8 bases. This CDR3 is built from 14 residues. CDR1 is MNHNS, CDR2 SASEGT, per germline. With V trimmed by 6 bases and J by 11 bases, 14 bases remained unmatched. The CDR3, as DNA: TGTGCCAGCAGCCCCCAGGGGGCTGGCAATGAGGCTTTCTTT. Encoded protein: CASSPQGAGNEAFF.

This clone was recorded at least ten times. The chain recombines TRBV12-5 with TRBJ2-1; TRBD2 matches 12 bases. CDR1 and CDR2 from the germline V gene are LGHNT and FRNRAP. J was trimmed by 7 bases and V by 0 bases; bases with no gene match: 7. CDR3 size: 17 residues. CDR3 sequence reads: CASGLVRTSGVGNEQFF. DNA of the CDR3: TGTGCTAGTGGTTTGGTCAGGACTAGCGGGGTGGGGAATGAGCAGTTCTTC.

This clone has a handful of counts. Compared with germline, one end of the junction differs, possibly owing to a read error. V and J are TRBV7-3 and TRBJ2-3; 10 bases map to TRBD2. Looked up from germline, CDR1 is SGHTA and CDR2 is FQGTGA. The CDR3 runs to 16 residues. The CDR3 DNA sequence: TGTGCCAGCAACTTATTCGCTAGCGGGAGTGCAGATACGCAGTATTTT. Protein sequence: CASNLFASGSADTQYF.

This clone has at least ten counts. The chain combines TRBV6-1 with TRBJ2-3; 8 bases line up with TRBD1. J was trimmed by 5 bases and V by 2 bases; bases with no gene match: 6. Per germline, CDR1 MNHNS and CDR2 SASEGT. The CDR3 has 15 residues. DNA of the CDR3: TGTGCCAGCAGTGAACGCCAGGGGGCTGAAGATACGCAGTATTTT. Its translation: CASSERQGAEDTQYF.

This chain links TRBV5-5 with TRBJ1-3; D is perhaps TRBD1 (5 bases). V was shortened by 1 base and J by 7 bases, with 18 bases between the two germline ends. CDR3 length: 16 residues. Germline CDR1 SGHKS, CDR2 YYEKEE (reference sequence). CDR3 DNA sequence: TGTGCCAGCAGCTTGTTCCAGCTGGGGCTTTGCAACACCATATATTTT. As protein: CASSLFQLGLCNTIYF.

This clone was counted many times. The chain uses TRBV6-1 and TRBJ1-1; 7 bases map to TRBD1. This CDR3 contains 15 residues. Germline CDR1 and CDR2: MNHNS and SASEGT. The J segment lost 1 base and the V segment lost 0 bases, leaving 2 bases of the junction unmatched. The CDR3 DNA reads as TGTGCCAGCAGTGAAGCTTGGACAGGGAACACTGAAGCTTTCTTT. It yields the protein CASSEAWTGNTEAFF.

This clone appeared many times. The V gene is TRBV13, the J gene TRBJ1-6; TRBD1 might be the D (6 bases). Between the trimmed V and J ends, which lost 0 bases and 13 bases, there was a span of 16 bases. The CDR3 loop spans 15 amino acids. Germline V gene data show CDR1 as PRHDT and CDR2 as FYEKMQ (reference sequence). As DNA, the CDR3 is TGTGCCAGCAGCTTAGGACAGGGCCCTTTGCGGCCCCTCCACTTT. Protein sequence: CASSLGQGPLRPLHF.

This clone was counted ten times or more. The rearrangement links TRBV24-1 to TRBJ1-2; D possibly corresponds to TRBD1 (6 bases). The germline gives CDR1 KGHDR, CDR2 SFDVKD. Trimming took 5 bases from V and 4 from J, leaving 10 bases between them. The CDR3 is 13 amino acids. The DNA of the CDR3 is TGTGCCACCAGTGGAGGGACACTCTATGGCTACACCTTC. Its protein product is CATSGGTLYGYTF.

This clone occurred many times. The rearrangement uses TRBV2 and TRBJ1-4; 10 nucleotides match TRBD1. The V segment lost 11 bases and the J segment 5 bases; nucleotides outside the gene matches: 8. This CDR3 is 14 amino acids long. Germline CDR1 SNHLY, CDR2 FYNNEI. The CDR3 region is CAGGRGQGNEKLFF. The CDR3 DNA reads TGTGCCGGCGGAAGGGGACAGGGGAATGAAAAACTGTTTTTT.

This clone showed up many times. The chain couples TRBV5-4 to TRBJ2-1; D gene ambiguous. The germline V gene encodes CDR1 SGHNT and CDR2 YYREEE (reference sequence). V was shortened by 0 bases and J by 1 base, with 8 bases between the two germline ends. This CDR3 region has 15 residues. The CDR3 DNA reads TGTGCCAGCAGCTTGGGGGATCGTTCCTACAATGAGCAGTTCTTC. Residues: CASSLGDRSYNEQFF. The variable domain in full, completed from reference TRBV5-4 and TRBJ2-1, reads ETGVTQSPTHLIKTRGQQVTLRCSSQSGHNTVSWYQQALGQGPQFIFQYYREEENGRGNFPPRFSGLQFPNYSSELNVNALELDDSALYLCASSLGDRSYNEQFFGPGTRLTVL.

This clone was counted at least ten times. CDR3 DNA sequence: TGCGCCAGCAGCAACGGGATTGCGGAGACCCAGTACTTC. Protein: CASSNGIAETQYF. The chain uses TRBV5-1 and TRBJ2-5, with D possibly TRBD2 on 5 matching bases. V was pared by 4 bases and J by 5 bases, with 12 bases between. The CDR3 is made up of 13 amino acids. CDR1 SGHRS and CDR2 YFSETQ come from the germline V gene.

This clone was observed many times. The chain has TRBV29-1 and TRBJ2-7; tentatively, D is TRBD1 (7 bases). Germline V gives CDR1 SQVTM, CDR2 ANQGSEA. Trimming left V 4 bases short and J 6 bases short, with 22 bases between. The CDR3 consists of 15 residues. CDR3 sequence reads: CSVVRLSEGASEQYF. The CDR3 DNA reads as TGCAGCGTTGTAAGGCTCTCGGAGGGGGCGTCCGAGCAGTACTTC.

The chain employs TRBV10-3 and TRBJ2-1; 7 nucleotides align to TRBD1. From germline, CDR1 is ENHRY and CDR2 SYGVKD. The CDR3 length is 14 residues. V shed 3 bases, J shed 3 bases, and the junction held 2 bases outside the gene matches. Here the CDR3 reads CAISDRDSYNEQFF. The CDR3 DNA is TGTGCCATCAGTGACCGGGACAGCTACAATGAGCAGTTCTTC.

This clone has more than one count but fewer than ten. V is TRBV12-3 or TRBV12-4 and J is TRBJ1-2, with D perhaps matching TRBD1 (5 bases). The length of the CDR3 is 19 residues. Trimming left V 5 bases short and J 2 bases short, with 27 bases between. The DNA of the CDR3 is TGTGCCAGCAGTGGGGTTAGTGACAGCCCCCTTGGTTCCAACTATGGCTACACCTTC. Translated, it gives CASSGVSDSPLGSNYGYTF.